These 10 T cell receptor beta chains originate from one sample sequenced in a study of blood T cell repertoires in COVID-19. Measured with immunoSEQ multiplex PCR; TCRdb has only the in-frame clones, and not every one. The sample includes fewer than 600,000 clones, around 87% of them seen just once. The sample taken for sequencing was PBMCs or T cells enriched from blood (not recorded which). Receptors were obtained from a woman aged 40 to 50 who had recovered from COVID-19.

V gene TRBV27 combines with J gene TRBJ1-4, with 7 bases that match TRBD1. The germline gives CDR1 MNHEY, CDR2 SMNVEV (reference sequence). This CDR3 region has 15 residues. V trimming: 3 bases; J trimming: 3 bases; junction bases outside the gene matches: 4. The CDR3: CASSLGRGSNEKLFF. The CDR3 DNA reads TGTGCCAGCAGTTTGGGCAGGGGGTCTAATGAAAAACTGTTTTTT.

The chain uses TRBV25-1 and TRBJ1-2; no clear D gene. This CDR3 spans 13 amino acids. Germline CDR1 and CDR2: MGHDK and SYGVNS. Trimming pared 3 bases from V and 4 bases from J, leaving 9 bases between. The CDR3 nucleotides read TGTGCCAGCAGTGAGAGAAGAGGCTATGGCTACACCTTC. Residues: CASSERRGYGYTF.

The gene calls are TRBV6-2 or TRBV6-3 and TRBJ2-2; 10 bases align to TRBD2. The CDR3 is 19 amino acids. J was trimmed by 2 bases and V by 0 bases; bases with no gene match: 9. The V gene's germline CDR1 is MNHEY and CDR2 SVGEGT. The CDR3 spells CASSYSSTSGNPNTGELFF. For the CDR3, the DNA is TGTGCCAGCAGTTACTCGAGCACTAGCGGGAACCCCAACACCGGGGAGCTGTTTTTT.

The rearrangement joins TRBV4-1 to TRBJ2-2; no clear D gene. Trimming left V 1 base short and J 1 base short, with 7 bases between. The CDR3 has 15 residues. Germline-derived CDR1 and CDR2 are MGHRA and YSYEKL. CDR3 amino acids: CASSQAGLNTGELFF. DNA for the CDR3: TGCGCCAGCAGCCAAGCAGGCTTGAACACCGGGGAGCTGTTTTTT.

CDR3 sequence: CASSSRLIPEAFF. For the CDR3, the DNA is TGTGCCAGCAGCTCCCGTTTAATCCCCGAAGCTTTCTTT. The chain is built from TRBV11-2 and TRBJ1-1; D is unresolved. V gave up 4 bases and J gave up 8 bases, with 14 bases separating them. Germline lookup yields CDR1 SGHAT and CDR2 FQNNGV. The CDR3 has 13 residues.

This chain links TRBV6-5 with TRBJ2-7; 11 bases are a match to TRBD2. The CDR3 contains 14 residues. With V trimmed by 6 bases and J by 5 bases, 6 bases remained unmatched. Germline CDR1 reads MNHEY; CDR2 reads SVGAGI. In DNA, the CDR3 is TGTGCCAGCAGCCTAACTAGCGGGAGCCACGAGCAGTACTTC. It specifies CASSLTSGSHEQYF.

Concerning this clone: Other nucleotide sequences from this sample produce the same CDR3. Here the CDR3 reads CASSYRDRGTYEQYF. CDR3 sequence (DNA): TGTGCCAGCAGTTACAGGGACAGGGGTACCTACGAGCAGTACTTC. The chain carries TRBV6-5 and TRBJ2-7; 10 bases align to TRBD1. V shed 2 bases, J shed 2 bases, and the junction held 3 bases outside the gene matches. The CDR3 loop spans 15 amino acids. Germline-derived CDR1 and CDR2 are MNHEY and SVGAGI.

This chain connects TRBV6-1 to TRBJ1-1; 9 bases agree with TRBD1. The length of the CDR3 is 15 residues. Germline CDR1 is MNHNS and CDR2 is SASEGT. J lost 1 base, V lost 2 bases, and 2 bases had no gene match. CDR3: CASSEPGQGNTEAFF. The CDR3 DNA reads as TGTGCCAGCAGTGAACCGGGACAGGGGAACACTGAAGCTTTCTTT.

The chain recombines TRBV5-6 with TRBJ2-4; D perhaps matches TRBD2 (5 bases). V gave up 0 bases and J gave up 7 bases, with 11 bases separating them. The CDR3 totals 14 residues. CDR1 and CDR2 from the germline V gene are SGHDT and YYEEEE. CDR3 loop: CASSLVAGGNIQYF. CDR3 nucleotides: TGTGCCAGCAGCTTGGTGGCGGGTGGGAACATTCAGTACTTC. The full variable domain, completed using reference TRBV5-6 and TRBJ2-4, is DAGVTQSPTHLIKTRGQQVTLRCSPKSGHDTVSWYQQALGQGPQFIFQYYEEEERQRGNFPDRFSGHQFPNYSSELNVNALLLGDSALYLCASSLVAGGNIQYFGAGTRLSVL.

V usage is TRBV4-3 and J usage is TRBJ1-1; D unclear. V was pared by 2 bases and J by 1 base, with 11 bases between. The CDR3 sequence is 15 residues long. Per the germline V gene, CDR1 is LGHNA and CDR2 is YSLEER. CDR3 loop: CASSQYEGKNTEAFF. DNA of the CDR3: TGCGCCAGCAGCCAATACGAGGGAAAGAACACTGAAGCTTTCTTT.